The rows below give T cell receptor beta chains drawn from one sample of a study of CD8 T cells in ankylosing spondylitis. TCRdb called the 5' RACE reads again in MiXCR, with one record for every CDR3 protein. The data hold about 240,000 distinct CDR3 sequences, with about 10% observed a single time. The specimen sequenced was blood, either unsorted or a sorted T cell fraction (not recorded which). These receptors were taken from a male donor with ankylosing spondylitis or in good health (not recorded which). CDR3s leave out the opening cysteine and the closing phenylalanine or tryptophan. D genes are given only for firm matches.

D: .
V: TRBV11-3
J: TRBJ2-1
CDR3: ASSSRASSYNEQF

D: .
V: TRBV29-1
J: TRBJ2-2
CDR3: SVGDKGSGELF

D: TRBD2
V: TRBV30
J: TRBJ2-1
CDR3: AWSVWGGNEQF

D: TRBD2
V: TRBV5-1
J: TRBJ2-3
CDR3: ASSPTLAAGGNTQY

D: .
V: TRBV7-2
J: TRBJ1-2
CDR3: ASSLEAGGYT

D: .
V: TRBV5-1
J: TRBJ1-2
CDR3: ASSSPLVGYT

D: .
V: TRBV7-9
J: TRBJ2-7
CDR3: ASSPGGGRPEQY

D: .
V: TRBV5-1
J: TRBJ1-1
CDR3: ASSLDGRDTEAF

D: TRBD2
V: TRBV6-5
J: TRBJ2-1
CDR3: ASSYEAGRYNEQF

D: .
V: TRBV7-8
J: TRBJ2-7
CDR3: ASSLGPSVSYEQY

D: .
V: TRBV11-2
J: TRBJ2-1
CDR3: ASSLLQYNEQF

D: .
V: TRBV4-1
J: TRBJ2-1
CDR3: ASSQGAESSYNEQF

D: .
V: TRBV11-2
J: TRBJ2-1
CDR3: ASMWTQVGEQF

D: TRBD1
V: TRBV27
J: TRBJ2-5
CDR3: ASSTGGPRETQY

D: .
V: TRBV5-6
J: TRBJ2-7
CDR3: ASSLVQELKYEQY

D: TRBD1
V: TRBV7-6
J: TRBJ1-6
CDR3: ASSSGQGVNSPLH

D: .
V: TRBV7-9
J: TRBJ2-3
CDR3: ASSLATDSDTQY

D: .
V: TRBV4-1
J: TRBJ1-2
CDR3: ASSQDRGTKNYGYT

D: .
V: TRBV12-3/TRBV12-4
J: TRBJ2-7
CDR3: ASSLASVGSYEQY

D: TRBD2
V: TRBV12-3/TRBV12-4
J: TRBJ2-7
CDR3: ASCFYTIVAGEGHLEQY

D: .
V: TRBV21-1
J: TRBJ2-7
CDR3: ASSIPRDRDSYEQY

D: .
V: TRBV6-6
J: TRBJ2-4
CDR3: ASSYQIRDIQY

D: TRBD1
V: TRBV27
J: TRBJ1-2
CDR3: ASSFDRGLGYGYT

D: TRBD2
V: TRBV20-1
J: TRBJ2-1
CDR3: SARSGLAAYNEQF

D: .
V: TRBV9
J: TRBJ2-5
CDR3: ASSVSPRGETQY

D: .
V: TRBV30
J: TRBJ1-6
CDR3: AWSLGREGSPLH

D: TRBD2
V: TRBV5-1
J: TRBJ2-7
CDR3: ASSLSQIAGAEQY

D: .
V: TRBV4-1
J: TRBJ1-4
CDR3: ASSRPGNSVF

D: .
V: TRBV21-1
J: TRBJ2-7
CDR3: ASSKWARYYEQY

D: .
V: TRBV20-1
J: TRBJ1-5
CDR3: SAKAPGGDLLSNQPQH

D: .
V: TRBV30
J: TRBJ1-1
CDR3: AWSVPRGGAF

D: TRBD1
V: TRBV7-2
J: TRBJ2-1
CDR3: ASSLRRQGVDEQF

D: TRBD1
V: TRBV11-3
J: TRBJ1-1
CDR3: ASSLVTGDRVEAF

D: .
V: TRBV3-1
J: TRBJ1-5
CDR3: ASSLERHSNQPQH

D: .
V: TRBV7-2
J: TRBJ1-6
CDR3: ASTKNQGNSPLH

D: TRBD2
V: TRBV5-1
J: TRBJ2-3
CDR3: ASSLVSGRAADTQY

D: .
V: TRBV15
J: TRBJ2-4
CDR3: ATSVRGAKNIQY

D: .
V: TRBV5-6
J: TRBJ2-3
CDR3: ASSLNPSTDTQY

D: TRBD1
V: TRBV19
J: TRBJ2-7
CDR3: ASSIRTGNQQY

D: TRBD2
V: TRBV10-1
J: TRBJ2-3
CDR3: ASSEWAGAGGPGDTQY

D: .
V: TRBV12-3/TRBV12-4
J: TRBJ2-3
CDR3: ASSLQAQDTQY

D: TRBD2
V: TRBV11-2
J: TRBJ2-5
CDR3: ASSLGREGPETQY

D: .
V: TRBV6-1
J: TRBJ2-7
CDR3: ASSDQGRAYEQY

D: .
V: TRBV20-1
J: TRBJ2-5
CDR3: SSPGARQETQY

D: .
V: TRBV12-5
J: TRBJ2-7
CDR3: ASGSTSTGGYYEQY

D: TRBD1
V: TRBV4-2
J: TRBJ1-2
CDR3: ASSQDQGAFDGYT

D: TRBD2
V: TRBV12-3/TRBV12-4
J: TRBJ2-1
CDR3: ASSPGGGESYNEQF

D: .
V: TRBV20-1
J: TRBJ2-7
CDR3: SARRTDQHSYEQY

D: .
V: TRBV20-1
J: TRBJ2-3
CDR3: SATSFGTDTQY

D: .
V: TRBV15
J: TRBJ1-2
CDR3: ATSRDPKERGYT

D: .
V: TRBV6-1
J: TRBJ1-1
CDR3: ASSEVLVNTEAF

D: .
V: TRBV30
J: TRBJ2-7
CDR3: AWSGNSASEQY

D: .
V: TRBV27
J: TRBJ1-2
CDR3: ASSLGYDGGGYT